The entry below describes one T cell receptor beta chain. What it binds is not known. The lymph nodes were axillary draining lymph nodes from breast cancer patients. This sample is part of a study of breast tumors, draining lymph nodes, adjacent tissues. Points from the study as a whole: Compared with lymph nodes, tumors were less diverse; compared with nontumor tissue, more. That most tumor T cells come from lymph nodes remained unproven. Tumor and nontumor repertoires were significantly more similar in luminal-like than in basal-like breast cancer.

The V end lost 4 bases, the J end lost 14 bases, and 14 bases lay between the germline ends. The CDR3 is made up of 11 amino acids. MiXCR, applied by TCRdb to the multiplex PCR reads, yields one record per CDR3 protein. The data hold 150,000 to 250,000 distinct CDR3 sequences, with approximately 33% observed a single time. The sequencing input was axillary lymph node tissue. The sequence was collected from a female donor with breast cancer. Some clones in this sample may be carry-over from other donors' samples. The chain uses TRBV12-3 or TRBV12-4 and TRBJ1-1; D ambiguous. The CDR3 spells CASSSGFLGFF. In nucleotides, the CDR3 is TGTGCCAGCAGTTCGGGCTTCCTAGGGTTCTTT.